This T cell receptor (beta chain) was sequenced for a study of somatic mutations in cytotoxic T cells in rheumatoid arthritis. As concerns this clone: Antigen unknown.

Germline CDR1 SGHVS, CDR2 FNYEAQ. There are 15 residues in the CDR3. V trimming: 5 bases; J trimming: 3 bases; junction bases outside the gene matches: 5. Study-wide points: Reported slight underrepresentation of TRBV07 in rheumatoid arthritis patients was not subjected to multiple-comparison adjustment. Nobody had found out which antigens the expanded CD8+ clones targeted. Each of 8 out of 65 patients had a largest CD8+ clone that made up more than 20% of CD8+ cells.

Clones were read by immunoSEQ multiplex PCR, and TCRdb kept only the in-frame ones, dropping some. The sample includes roughly 14,000 clones, 90% to 95% of them seen just once. The origin of this receptor is a man aged 65 to 85 with rheumatoid arthritis. Sequenced sample: CD4+ T cells sorted from blood. This sequence joins TRBV7-6 and TRBJ2-7; 12 positions agree with TRBD2. The CDR3 is CASSRGLAGLYEQYF. The CDR3 bases are TGTGCCAGCAGCCGAGGACTAGCGGGACTCTACGAGCAGTACTTC.